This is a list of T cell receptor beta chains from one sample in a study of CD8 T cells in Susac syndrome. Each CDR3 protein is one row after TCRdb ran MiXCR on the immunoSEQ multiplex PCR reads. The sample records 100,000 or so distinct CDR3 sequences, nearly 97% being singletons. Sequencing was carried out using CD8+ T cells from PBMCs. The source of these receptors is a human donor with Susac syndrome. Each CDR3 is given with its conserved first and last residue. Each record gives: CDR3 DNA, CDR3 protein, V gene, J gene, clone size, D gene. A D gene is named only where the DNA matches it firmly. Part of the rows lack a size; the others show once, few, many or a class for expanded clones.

cdr3_nt: TGTGCCAGCAGTGGGGTTAGCCATCAGGCGGAAGAGACCCAGTACTTC
cdr3_aa: CASSGVSHQAEETQYF
v_call: TRBV25-1
j_call: TRBJ2-5
clone_size: NA
d_call: NA

cdr3_nt: TGTGCCAGCAGTTATCCGCAGCTACCCTCCTACGAGCAGTACTTC
cdr3_aa: CASSYPQLPSYEQYF
v_call: TRBV6-2/TRBV6-3
j_call: TRBJ2-7
clone_size: NA
d_call: NA

cdr3_nt: TGTGCCAGCAGTATGGTTCATCAGCCCCAGCATTTT
cdr3_aa: CASSMVHQPQHF
v_call: TRBV2
j_call: TRBJ1-5
clone_size: NA
d_call: NA

cdr3_nt: TGCAGCGTTAAGGGACTAGCGTTGCACGAGCAGTACTTC
cdr3_aa: CSVKGLALHEQYF
v_call: TRBV29-1
j_call: TRBJ2-7
clone_size: NA
d_call: TRBD2

cdr3_nt: TGCGCCAGCAGCCAAGGGGTGTCGCAGGTCAATTCACCCCTCCACTTT
cdr3_aa: CASSQGVSQVNSPLHF
v_call: TRBV5-1
j_call: TRBJ1-6
clone_size: NA
d_call: NA

cdr3_nt: TGTGCCAGCAGTGATGATTACAATGAGCAGTTCTTC
cdr3_aa: CASSDDYNEQFF
v_call: TRBV2
j_call: TRBJ2-1
clone_size: NA
d_call: NA

cdr3_nt: TGTGCCAGCAGCTTAGGCAAGAACTATGGCTACACCTTC
cdr3_aa: CASSLGKNYGYTF
v_call: TRBV11-2
j_call: TRBJ1-2
clone_size: NA
d_call: NA

cdr3_nt: TGTGCCAGCAGGGGACAGATGAACACCGGGGAGCTGTTTTTT
cdr3_aa: CASRGQMNTGELFF
v_call: TRBV12-3/TRBV12-4
j_call: TRBJ2-2
clone_size: NA
d_call: TRBD1

cdr3_nt: TGTGCCAGCACTCCTTATCTGGATAATGAAGCTTTCTTT
cdr3_aa: CASTPYLDNEAFF
v_call: TRBV6-5
j_call: TRBJ1-1
clone_size: NA
d_call: NA

cdr3_nt: TGCAGTGCTAGAGCCCCGACAGGGGACGTTCAGTACTTC
cdr3_aa: CSARAPTGDVQYF
v_call: TRBV20-1
j_call: TRBJ2-4
clone_size: NA
d_call: TRBD1

cdr3_nt: TGCAGTGCCGAGTCACCCGTCCTCACCTTC
cdr3_aa: CSAESPVLTF
v_call: TRBV20-1
j_call: TRBJ1-2
clone_size: NA
d_call: NA

cdr3_nt: TGCGCCAGCAGCCAGAGACAGGGAGAAGGCTACGAGCAGTACTTC
cdr3_aa: CASSQRQGEGYEQYF
v_call: TRBV4-1
j_call: TRBJ2-7
clone_size: NA
d_call: TRBD1

cdr3_nt: TGTGCCACCAGCAGAAAAACGAACACTGAAGCTTTCTTT
cdr3_aa: CATSRKTNTEAFF
v_call: TRBV15
j_call: TRBJ1-1
clone_size: NA
d_call: NA

cdr3_nt: TGTGCCAGCAGCTTCCATATAGCGGGAGATGAGCAGTTCTTC
cdr3_aa: CASSFHIAGDEQFF
v_call: TRBV13
j_call: TRBJ2-1
clone_size: NA
d_call: TRBD2

cdr3_nt: TGTGCCAGCAGCACGTGGGGGGGTCAAAATGAGCAGTTCTTC
cdr3_aa: CASSTWGGQNEQFF
v_call: TRBV12-3/TRBV12-4
j_call: TRBJ2-1
clone_size: NA
d_call: TRBD2

cdr3_nt: TGTGCCAGCAGCCAAGAGTCGGTGGGGGGCTACACCTTC
cdr3_aa: CASSQESVGGYTF
v_call: TRBV3-1
j_call: TRBJ1-2
clone_size: NA
d_call: NA

cdr3_nt: TGCGTGACAATGAGTAGGATACGTAATGAAAAACTGTTTTTT
cdr3_aa: CVTMSRIRNEKLFF
v_call: TRBV9
j_call: TRBJ1-4
clone_size: NA
d_call: NA

cdr3_nt: TGTGCCAGCAGCCCGGACTATAATGAAAAACTGTTTTTT
cdr3_aa: CASSPDYNEKLFF
v_call: TRBV6-5
j_call: TRBJ1-4
clone_size: NA
d_call: NA

cdr3_nt: TGTGCCAGCAGGCTAGCAAGGGATGAGCAGTTCTTC
cdr3_aa: CASRLARDEQFF
v_call: TRBV6-1
j_call: TRBJ2-1
clone_size: NA
d_call: NA

cdr3_nt: TGTGCCAGCAGCGCCCCGGAGTGGGGCACAGATACGCAGTATTTT
cdr3_aa: CASSAPEWGTDTQYF
v_call: TRBV2
j_call: TRBJ2-3
clone_size: NA
d_call: NA

cdr3_nt: TGTGCCAGCAGCTTGGAGGGGGCGAACACCGGGGAGCTGTTTTTT
cdr3_aa: CASSLEGANTGELFF
v_call: TRBV5-6
j_call: TRBJ2-2
clone_size: NA
d_call: NA

cdr3_nt: TGTGCCAGCAGCCAGGATACTAGCGGGGGGGCTAGGGAGACCCAGTACTTC
cdr3_aa: CASSQDTSGGARETQYF
v_call: TRBV4-2
j_call: TRBJ2-5
clone_size: NA
d_call: TRBD2

cdr3_nt: TGTGCCAGCAGTGCCCCGGACAGGGGAAACTATGGCTACACCTTC
cdr3_aa: CASSAPDRGNYGYTF
v_call: TRBV12-3/TRBV12-4
j_call: TRBJ1-2
clone_size: NA
d_call: TRBD1

cdr3_nt: TGTGCTAGTAAGAGCGAGGGGGACTATGGCTACACCTTC
cdr3_aa: CASKSEGDYGYTF
v_call: TRBV12-5
j_call: TRBJ1-2
clone_size: NA
d_call: NA

cdr3_nt: TGCGCCAGCAGCTTGGAGTTGGCCCAAGAGACCCAGTACTTC
cdr3_aa: CASSLELAQETQYF
v_call: TRBV5-1
j_call: TRBJ2-5
clone_size: NA
d_call: NA

cdr3_nt: TGTGCCAGCAGCCAGGTACGCGGAACGAACACTGAAGCTTTCTTT
cdr3_aa: CASSQVRGTNTEAFF
v_call: TRBV4-2
j_call: TRBJ1-1
clone_size: NA
d_call: NA

cdr3_nt: TGCAGTGCTAACAGCGGGGGGTGGTCAGATACGCAGTATTTT
cdr3_aa: CSANSGGWSDTQYF
v_call: TRBV20-1
j_call: TRBJ2-3
clone_size: NA
d_call: TRBD2

cdr3_nt: TGTGCCAGTGGGTGGGGCGGGACCAACAATGAGCAGTTCTTC
cdr3_aa: CASGWGGTNNEQFF
v_call: TRBV9
j_call: TRBJ2-1
clone_size: NA
d_call: NA

cdr3_nt: TGTGCCAGCAGTCCTCGGGGGTCCTACGAGCAGTACTTC
cdr3_aa: CASSPRGSYEQYF
v_call: TRBV6-6
j_call: TRBJ2-7
clone_size: NA
d_call: NA

cdr3_nt: TGTGCCAGCAGTCGTCCAGGGGACAATGAGCAGTTCTTC
cdr3_aa: CASSRPGDNEQFF
v_call: TRBV25-1
j_call: TRBJ2-1
clone_size: once
d_call: NA

cdr3_nt: TGTGCCAGCAGTTTGGTGGAGAGTGGCTACGAGCAGTACTTC
cdr3_aa: CASSLVESGYEQYF
v_call: TRBV12-3/TRBV12-4
j_call: TRBJ2-7
clone_size: NA
d_call: NA

cdr3_nt: TGCAGCGTTGCGGACGGCGGGGAGGACACGCAGTATTTT
cdr3_aa: CSVADGGEDTQYF
v_call: TRBV29-1
j_call: TRBJ2-3
clone_size: once
d_call: NA

cdr3_nt: TGTGCCAGCACCACTAGCGGGTTAGAGCAGTTCTTC
cdr3_aa: CASTTSGLEQFF
v_call: TRBV5-6
j_call: TRBJ2-1
clone_size: NA
d_call: TRBD2

cdr3_nt: TGCAGTGCTAAACAGGGGGCCTACGAGCAGTACTTC
cdr3_aa: CSAKQGAYEQYF
v_call: TRBV20-1
j_call: TRBJ2-7
clone_size: NA
d_call: TRBD1

cdr3_nt: TGTGCCAGCAGGATCGACCCCTCGGTGGAGACCCAGTACTTC
cdr3_aa: CASRIDPSVETQYF
v_call: TRBV6-1
j_call: TRBJ2-5
clone_size: once
d_call: NA

cdr3_nt: TGCGCCAGTATGGGACTAGCGGGGGGACATGAGCAGTTCTTC
cdr3_aa: CASMGLAGGHEQFF
v_call: TRBV5-1
j_call: TRBJ2-1
clone_size: NA
d_call: TRBD2

cdr3_nt: TGTGCCAGCAGCTGGACAGGGGAAGGCTGGGAATCACCCCTCCACTTT
cdr3_aa: CASSWTGEGWESPLHF
v_call: TRBV7-8
j_call: TRBJ1-6
clone_size: NA
d_call: TRBD1

cdr3_nt: TGTGCCAGCACTCAAGGAGGGACCCAGTACTTC
cdr3_aa: CASTQGGTQYF
v_call: TRBV6-6
j_call: TRBJ2-5
clone_size: NA
d_call: NA

cdr3_nt: TGTGCCAGCAGCTTAGATGGAGGGAGGAGCACTGAAGCTTTCTTT
cdr3_aa: CASSLDGGRSTEAFF
v_call: TRBV7-9
j_call: TRBJ1-1
clone_size: NA
d_call: NA

cdr3_nt: TGTGCCAGCAGCTCAACGACAGGGGCGGGCTACACCTTC
cdr3_aa: CASSSTTGAGYTF
v_call: TRBV7-2
j_call: TRBJ1-2
clone_size: NA
d_call: TRBD1